The 16 T cell receptor beta chains presented below share a single source sample, sequenced in a study of graft-versus-host responses after intestinal transplantation. Only in-frame clones appear in the TCRdb table, and some are missing; sequencing was by immunoSEQ multiplex PCR. This sample carries tens of thousands of clones, around 85% of them seen once, and the ten largest clones take about 0.42%. Their antigen targets remain unknown. The source material was unstimulated CD4+ T cells sorted from spleen or lymph node cells, sampled before transplant. These receptors all come from a human donor who was the organ donor for an intestinal transplant.

This clone was counted a few times. The chain links TRBV5-1 to TRBJ2-5, with D unclear. V was cut by 4 bases and J by 5 bases, with 9 bases left in between. The CDR3 is 12 residues long. The germline V gene has CDR1 SGHRS and CDR2 YFSETQ. CDR3 protein: CASSRPRETQYF. The CDR3 DNA reads TGCGCCAGCAGCCGCCCACGGGAGACCCAGTACTTC. Full variable domain (missing parts from reference TRBV5-1 and TRBJ2-5): KAGVTQTPRYLIKTRGQQVTLSCSPISGHRSVSWYQQTPGQGLQFLFEYFSETQRNKGNFPGRFSGRQFSNSRSEMNVSTLELGDSALYLCASSRPRETQYFGPGTRLLVL.

The J gene is TRBJ2-3, the V gene TRBV9, with 11 nucleotides matching TRBD2. The germline gives CDR1 SGDLS, CDR2 YYNGEE. The CDR3 is 16 amino acids. Trimming took 0 bases from V and 2 from J; bases not matched to a gene: 2. The CDR3 loop is CASSVASGGFTDTQYF. The DNA of the CDR3 is TGTGCCAGCAGCGTAGCTAGCGGGGGGTTCACAGATACGCAGTATTTT.

CDR3 loop: CASSLPGAGNTIYF. The CDR3 region has the DNA TGTGCCAGCAGTTTACCTGGAGCGGGAAACACCATATATTTT. V is TRBV28 and J is TRBJ1-3; D gene uncertain. CDR1 and CDR2 from the germline V gene are MDHEN and SYDVKM. V lost 2 bases to trimming and J lost 4 bases, with 9 bases between them. The CDR3 spans 14 residues.

This clone was counted only a few times. The gene calls are TRBV4-1 and TRBJ1-4; D is unresolved. The CDR3 is 16 amino acids. Germline CDR1 and CDR2: MGHRA and YSYEKL. V lost 0 bases, J lost 7 bases, and 15 bases lay in between. The CDR3 loop is CASSQDTASWGEKLFF. DNA of the CDR3: TGCGCCAGCAGCCAAGATACGGCCTCATGGGGTGAAAAACTGTTTTTT.

The chain recombines TRBV7-2 with TRBJ2-1; 9 nucleotides align to TRBD2. Per the germline V gene, CDR1 is SGHTA and CDR2 is FQGNSA. The CDR3 has 16 amino acids. V dropped 5 bases and J dropped 5; count of bases not matched to a gene: 10. CDR3 residues: CASSPFWAGGHNEQFF. In nucleotides, the CDR3 is TGTGCCAGCAGCCCTTTTTGGGCGGGGGGGCACAATGAGCAGTTCTTC. Using reference TRBV7-2 and TRBJ2-1 for the parts outside the CDR3, the full variable domain is GAGVSQSPSNKVTEKGKDVELRCDPISGHTALYWYRQSLGQGLEFLIYFQGNSAPDKSGLPSDRFSAERTGGSVSTLTIQRTQQEDSAVYLCASSPFWAGGHNEQFFGPGTRLTVL.

V and J are TRBV7-8 and TRBJ2-7; 7 positions agree with TRBD1. The V segment lost 1 base and the J segment 3 bases; nucleotides outside the gene matches: 0. This CDR3 comprises 13 residues. Germline lookup yields CDR1 SGHVS and CDR2 FQNEAQ. CDR3: CASSLDRGYEQYF. As DNA, the CDR3 is TGTGCCAGCAGCTTAGACAGGGGCTACGAGCAGTACTTC.

This sequence joins TRBV27 and TRBJ2-7; TRBD1 is a possible D gene (5 bases). Per germline, CDR1 MNHEY and CDR2 SMNVEV (reference sequence). The V and J ends lost 0 bases and 7 bases respectively, with 16 bases between them. This CDR3 is built from 15 residues. The CDR3 protein is CASSLSIGRVEEQYF. The CDR3, as DNA: TGTGCCAGCAGTTTATCGATTGGCAGGGTTGAGGAGCAGTACTTC.

The J gene is TRBJ2-1, the V gene TRBV14, with 11 bases that match TRBD2. This CDR3 is built from 14 residues. Germline loops: CDR1 SGHDN, CDR2 FVKESK. V was clipped by 3 bases and J by 9 bases; unmatched bases: 4. This CDR3 is CASSQFGTSGEQFF. The DNA of the CDR3 is TGTGCCAGCAGCCAGTTTGGGACTAGCGGTGAGCAGTTCTTC.

This clone was recorded only once. Here the CDR3 reads CATSVRGGQPQHF. The CDR3 region has the DNA TGTGCCACCAGCGTGAGGGGTGGTCAGCCCCAGCATTTT. The chain joins TRBV15 to TRBJ1-5, with a weak D call TRBD1 (5 bases). CDR3 length equals 13 residues. Germline CDR1 is LNHNV and CDR2 is YYDKDF (reference sequence). V lost 5 bases, J lost 6 bases, and 11 bases lay in between.

This clone showed up just a few times. The V and J genes are TRBV7-2 and TRBJ1-2, with TRBD1 identical over 9 bases. Germline V CDR1 and CDR2: SGHTA, FQGNSA. The CDR3 consists of 18 residues. J gave up 8 bases and V 0 bases, and 16 bases lay outside the gene matches. Written as DNA, the CDR3 is TGTGCCAGCAGCTTAGCACAGGGGGCTCGGGGTCGAGCGAGGGGCTACACCTTC. Its translation is CASSLAQGARGRARGYTF. Complete variable domain (other parts from reference TRBV7-2 and TRBJ1-2): GAGVSQSPSNKVTEKGKDVELRCDPISGHTALYWYRQSLGQGLEFLIYFQGNSAPDKSGLPSDRFSAERTGGSVSTLTIQRTQQEDSAVYLCASSLAQGARGRARGYTFGSGTRLTVV.

The chain has TRBV5-5 and TRBJ2-5, with 9 bases lining up with TRBD2. The CDR3 consists of 16 residues. The V gene's germline CDR1 is SGHKS and CDR2 YYEKEE (reference sequence). After removal of 3 bases from V and 5 bases from J, the junction contained 11 bases not matched to a gene. In nucleotides, the CDR3 is TGTGCCAGCAGCTCCTCCCGGGGGACTAGCATCGAGACCCAGTACTTC. This translates into CASSSSRGTSIETQYF.

This chain uses TRBV25-1 with TRBJ1-1; D call uncertain. The CDR3 is 11 residues long. The V end lost 6 bases, the J end lost 4 bases, and 6 bases lay between the germline ends. The germline V gene has CDR1 MGHDK and CDR2 SYGVNS. CDR3 loop: CASRDLTEAFF. The DNA of the CDR3 is TGTGCCAGCAGGGATCTCACTGAAGCTTTCTTT.

This rearrangement joins TRBV5-6 to TRBJ1-2, with 7 nucleotides matching TRBD1. The CDR3 is made up of 15 amino acids. Looked up from germline, CDR1 is SGHDT and CDR2 is YYEEEE. V trimming: 5 bases; J trimming: 0 bases; junction bases outside the gene matches: 7. CDR3 in DNA: TGTGCCAGCAGAAATGGACAGGCCACTAACTATGGCTACACCTTC. This encodes CASRNGQATNYGYTF.

In regard to this clone: A read error may account for a junction end that differs from germline. The chain is built from TRBV4-2 and TRBJ1-1, with TRBD1 matching over 10 bases. Germline V gene sequence: CDR1 LGHNA, CDR2 YNFKEQ. The CDR3 contains 15 residues. CDR3 sequence (DNA): TGTGCCAGCAGCGAGCCGGGACAGGGGAACCCTGAAGCTTTCTTT. Translated: CASSEPGQGNPEAFF.

Here the CDR3 DNA reads TGTGCCAGCAGTTTATTTCTCCCAGCGGGAACCTACAATGAGCAGTTCTTC. Protein sequence: CASSLFLPAGTYNEQFF. The gene calls are TRBV27 and TRBJ2-1; TRBD2 matches at 7 bases. The trim removed 1 base at V and 2 bases at J, leaving 8 bases unmatched. The germline V gene has CDR1 MNHEY and CDR2 SMNVEV (reference sequence). CDR3 length: 17 amino acids.

This clone was counted only a few times. V gene TRBV6-1 combines with J gene TRBJ2-1; TRBD2 aligns across 9 bases. In germline, CDR1 is MNHNS, CDR2 SASEGT. Losses at the gene ends were 7 bases for V and 3 bases for J; bases not matched to a gene: 4. The CDR3 loop spans 14 amino acids. This CDR3 is CASIGLAHYNEQFF. The CDR3 DNA reads TGTGCCAGCATTGGACTAGCGCACTACAATGAGCAGTTCTTC.